This T cell receptor beta chain appears in the sequencing data of a study of shared clonotypes between healthy human individuals (dated by TCRdb to the early 2020s). Notes on the research overall: The cohort included three men and two women between 18 and 49 years of age. For each donor, CD4 naive and CD4 memory were each given three plates, CD8 naive was given two plates, and CD8 memory was given one plate. The study deeply sequenced blood TCR repertoires of several healthy adults to estimate repertoire size and the extent of clonotype sharing between individuals. To increase sequencing depth and limit assay-specific biases, TCR repertoire library preparation and sequencing were carried out by different laboratories using diverse techniques. Per donor, leukapheresis produced somewhere between about 0.85 and 9.5 billion PBMCs. Broader findings and caveats from the paper: Because the study included a small number of donors, the genetic and exposure-history diversity represented was limited. Sampling was restricted to blood, and TCR repertoires in tissues likely differ from the TCR repertoires found in blood. Across a handful of donors, roughly 5% of naive CD4, approximately 3.5% of naive CD8, about 2.3% of memory CD4, and approximately 0.4% of memory CD8 clonotypes were shared. Pairwise subsampling led to the expectation that sequencing depth would affect the degree of clonotype sharing among donors. Compared with non-shared clonotypes, the clonotypes found in all four sorted-subset donors had higher generation probabilities. Naive subsets generally had larger estimated clonotype richness than memory subsets. Rarefaction of sorted-subset datasets indicated incomplete sequencing despite the large sequencing depth.

About this clone itself: Its antigen is currently not known. Per-nucleotide qualities are absent, and no much larger clonotype sits a single base away.

Using the deep immunoSEQ assay, TCR CDR3 regions were amplified from genomic DNA by multiplex PCR. Extracted genomic DNA from each cell subset was spread evenly across all wells of several immunoSEQ 96-well plates, with each plate serving as a replicate. Each replicate PCR for sorted subsets received 150 to 250 ng genomic DNA, equal to about 30,000 T cell genomes. Purified libraries were quantified with a Qubit 3.0 fluorometer, sized on a Bioanalyzer 2100, and re-quantified with the KAPA Library Quantification kit. A separate single-read 150-cycle Illumina NextSeq 550 flow cell was used to sequence each immunoSEQ 96-well plate. In the original analysis: Because only junctional sequences without quality scores were contained in the immunoSEQ output, filtering matching that applied to full-length reads could not be performed. Sequences were annotated with PyIR, a Python wrapper for IgBLAST v1.9, using IMGT germline references to assign V/J genes and CDR3. Reads were removed for weak V/J assignments (E-value above 1e-6), missing CDR3, stop codons, out-of-frame junctions, or ambiguous translated residues. V3J clonotypes were defined as sequences sharing an identical inferred V gene, J gene, and CDR3 amino acid sequence. Percentage overlap between repertoires was computed as shared unique clonotypes divided by the size of the smaller repertoire. Richness of each repertoire was evaluated using RTK rarefaction, the Chao1 estimator, and Recon v2.1 estimates of unobserved clonotypes. For all TCRbeta clonotypes obtained by the gDNA method from a handful of donors, generation probabilities were computed with OLGA. TCRdb mirrors the immuneACCESS table, restricted to in-frame sequences. Some clones are absent from its copies; in checked studies, under half trace to an unresolved V gene, and the reason for the others is unknown. V and J calls and clone size come straight from that table; D and trimming were deduced from the DNA. The sample records around 1.1 million clones, around 82% of which are singletons. Of the sample, roughly 0.57% is held by the ten largest clones.

The donors were healthy, HIV-negative adults who had no recently reported acute infections or vaccinations. Every donor was a Caucasian adult living in Nashville, Tennessee, USA. CD4+ T cells were enriched by magnetic negative selection; naive cells were then positively selected on CD45RA, and the negative fraction formed the memory subset. After blood collection by leukapheresis, PBMCs were isolated using Ficoll-Histopaque density gradient centrifugation and then cryopreserved in the vapor phase of liquid nitrogen. Purity and quantity of every magnetically sorted T cell population were checked by analytical flow cytometry. Genomic DNA was isolated from each sorted fraction and quantified by UV absorbance on a Nanodrop 2000c. Sequencing used memory CD4+ T cells from PBMCs. The cell subset or site label, read with the paper, signifies: CD45RA-negative fraction. The receptor comes from a young man in good health. Some clones in this sample may be carry-over from other donors' samples.

CDR3 reads: CASSLPATSTDTQYF. At the DNA level, the sequence is TGCGCCAGCAGCTTGCCGGCGACTAGCACAGATACGCAGTATTTT. The chain is assembled from TRBV5-1 and TRBJ2-3, with the D gene too uncertain to name. Trimming at the junction amounts to 1 base on V and 0 bases on J, and the germline ends lie 9 bases apart. Sequences SGHRS (CDR1) and YFSETQ (CDR2) are obtained from the germline V gene. From the cysteine through the phenylalanine, the CDR3 covers 15 amino acids. CDR3 DNA only is kept here, 45 bases in frame from base 1.